The 22 T cell receptor beta chains in this list originate from one sample, sequenced in a study of blood T cell repertoires in COVID-19. The protocol was immunoSEQ multiplex PCR, while the TCRdb copy is restricted to in-frame clones and leaves out a portion. The sample includes hundreds of thousands of clones, 85% of them seen just once. The sample consisted of PBMCs or T cells enriched from blood (not recorded which). The receptors originated from a woman under 40 who had been exposed to COVID-19.

The rearrangement links TRBV7-9 to TRBJ1-4, with TRBD1 identical over 12 bases. This CDR3 spans 19 amino acids. The germline gives CDR1 SEHNR, CDR2 FQNEAQ (reference sequence). V shed 5 bases, J shed 7 bases, and the junction held 17 bases outside the gene matches. The CDR3 coding sequence is TGTGCCAGCAGCCCTTTTGGGACAGGGGGCGAGGTAGAGAGTGAAAAACTGTTTTTT. Its protein product is CASSPFGTGGEVESEKLFF.

This clone was observed many times. The CDR3 reads CASSQDLYEQGEETQYF. The CDR3 DNA reads as TGTGCCAGCAGCCAAGACCTCTATGAGCAGGGGGAAGAGACCCAGTACTTC. This chain uses TRBV4-2 with TRBJ2-5, with 7 bases that match TRBD1. From germline, CDR1 is LGHNA and CDR2 YNFKEQ. The V gene end was trimmed by 0 bases and the J gene end by 3 bases; junction bases not matched to a gene: 10. This CDR3 has 17 amino acids.

The chain combines TRBV11-2 with TRBJ2-5; D is undetermined. Trimming cost V 4 bases and J 1 base, with 19 bases left between them. The CDR3 covers 17 residues. Germline V lookup: CDR1 SGHAT, CDR2 FQNNGV. CDR3 loop: CASSSRFSLNFQETQYF. In DNA form, the CDR3 reads TGTGCCAGCAGCTCCCGGTTTTCCTTGAACTTCCAAGAGACCCAGTACTTC.

This chain links TRBV7-8 with TRBJ1-2, with 10 bases that match TRBD1. Germline CDR1 and CDR2: SGHVS and FQNEAQ. The CDR3 runs 15 residues. The J segment lost 8 bases and the V segment lost 1 base, leaving 7 bases of the junction unmatched. CDR3 sequence: CASSLGLGTGEGYTF. The CDR3 nucleotides read TGTGCCAGCAGCTTAGGTCTAGGGACAGGGGAAGGCTACACCTTC. The full variable domain, rest sourced from reference TRBV7-8 and TRBJ1-2, is GAGVSQSPRYKVAKRGQDVALRCDPISGHVSLFWYQQALGQGPEFLTYFQNEAQLDKSGLPSDRFFAERPEGSVSTLKIQRTQQEDSAVYLCASSLGLGTGEGYTFGSGTRLTVV.

This sequence joins TRBV25-1 and TRBJ2-5; TRBD2 is a possible D gene (6 bases). Germline CDR1 is MGHDK and CDR2 is SYGVNS. The CDR3 spans 13 residues. Deletions cut 7 bases from V and 4 bases from J, with 13 bases between. The CDR3 DNA sequence: TGTGCCAGCACTAGCGCCCAGGGAGAGACCCAGTACTTC. As protein: CASTSAQGETQYF.

V and J are TRBV28 and TRBJ1-2; 7 nucleotides align to TRBD1. Germline loops: CDR1 MDHEN, CDR2 SYDVKM. Losses at the gene ends were 5 bases for V and 2 bases for J; bases not matched to a gene: 5. The CDR3 has 14 residues. In nucleotides, the CDR3 is TGTGCCAGCAGTCGACAACAGGGGAACTATGGCTACACCTTC. Amino acid sequence: CASSRQQGNYGYTF.

The rearrangement joins TRBV2 to TRBJ1-3, with TRBD1 matching over 10 bases. This CDR3 is 14 amino acids long. CDR1 and CDR2 from the germline V gene are SNHLY and FYNNEI. The V and J ends lost 5 bases and 7 bases, in that order; junction bases with no gene match: 5. Written as DNA, the CDR3 is TGTGCCAGCAGTTCCGGGACAGGGGCGAACACCATATATTTT. Its protein is CASSSGTGANTIYF.

The CDR3 protein is CASSWHFSEAFF. CDR3 bases: TGTGCCAGCAGTTGGCATTTTTCTGAAGCTTTCTTT. J is TRBJ1-1 and V is TRBV12-3 or TRBV12-4, with unresolved D. The CDR3 runs to 12 residues. V lost 4 bases and J 6 bases, leaving 9 bases between the germline ends.

V is TRBV10-3 and J is TRBJ2-5; TRBD2 might be the D (6 bases). Deletions cut 2 bases from V and 4 bases from J, with 11 bases between. Per germline, CDR1 ENHRY and CDR2 SYGVKD. The CDR3 runs 14 residues. CDR3 sequence: CAISEILGRETQYF. CDR3 coding DNA: TGTGCCATCAGTGAGATCCTCGGGAGAGAGACCCAGTACTTC.

V is TRBV2 and J is TRBJ1-5, with D perhaps TRBD1 (5 bases). Deletions cut 7 bases from V and 6 bases from J, with 13 bases between. The CDR3 sequence is 13 residues long. The germline CDR1 and CDR2 sequences are SNHLY and FYNNEI. Written as DNA, the CDR3 is TGTGCCAGCAATGGGAGGGGTGGTCAGCCCCAGCATTTT. Amino acids: CASNGRGGQPQHF.

The chain recombines TRBV2 with TRBJ2-1; 10 nucleotides align to TRBD2. Germline CDR1 SNHLY, CDR2 FYNNEI. The CDR3 is 21 amino acids. Trimming took 5 bases from V and 0 from J; bases not matched to a gene: 19. CDR3 protein: CASSLTFGLAEELRSYNEQFF. The CDR3 region has the DNA TGTGCCAGCAGTCTAACATTTGGACTAGCGGAGGAGCTGCGCTCCTACAATGAGCAGTTCTTC.

The rearrangement links TRBV19 to TRBJ1-5, with D maybe TRBD1 (5 bases). The CDR3 runs 15 residues. Trimming cost V 7 bases and J 1 base, with 14 bases left between them. Germline V CDR1 and CDR2: LNHDA, SQIVND (reference sequence). The CDR3 DNA follows: TGTGCCAGTAAACCAGGGACTGGGAGCAATCAGCCCCAGCATTTT. Its translation: CASKPGTGSNQPQHF. The whole variable domain, remainder taken from reference TRBV19 and TRBJ1-5, is DGGITQSPKYLFRKEGQNVTLSCEQNLNHDAMYWYRQDPGQGLRLIYYSQIVNDFQKGDIAEGYSVSREKKESFPLTVTSAQKNPTAFYLCASKPGTGSNQPQHFGDGTRLSIL.

This clone was detected once. V gene TRBV28 combines with J gene TRBJ1-2; the D is unclear. CDR3 length: 15 residues. Trimming stripped 2 bases from V and 2 bases from J, with 12 bases between. Germline V gene sequence: CDR1 MDHEN, CDR2 SYDVKM. CDR3 amino acids: CASSLGRGRNYGYTF. CDR3 sequence (DNA): TGTGCCAGCAGTTTAGGTCGTGGGAGGAACTATGGCTACACCTTC.

V usage is TRBV7-8 and J usage is TRBJ2-5; D might be TRBD2 (6 bases). Trimming pared 5 bases from V and 2 bases from J, leaving 12 bases between. Germline V gives CDR1 SGHVS, CDR2 FQNEAQ. This CDR3 contains 14 residues. CDR3 sequence (DNA): TGTGCCAGCAGCGACATAGCGGATCAAGAGACCCAGTACTTC. It codes for CASSDIADQETQYF.

In its sample, this clone was seen once. This chain joins TRBV2 and TRBJ1-2, with a possible D match to TRBD1 (5 bases). The V and J ends lost 7 bases and 4 bases respectively, with 19 bases between them. CDR3 length: 15 residues. The germline gives CDR1 SNHLY, CDR2 FYNNEI. The chain's CDR3 is CASKLQGKGGYGYTF. CDR3 in DNA: TGTGCCAGCAAGCTCCAGGGTAAGGGAGGCTATGGCTACACCTTC. The full variable domain, completed using reference TRBV2 and TRBJ1-2, is EPEVTQTPSHQVTQMGQEVILRCVPISNHLYFYWYRQILGQKVEFLVSFYNNEISEKSEIFDDQFSVERPDGSNFTLKIRSTKLEDSAMYFCASKLQGKGGYGYTFGSGTRLTVV.

V gene TRBV5-5 combines with J gene TRBJ2-7; 8 bases align to TRBD1. The CDR3 sequence is 16 residues long. Germline CDR1 SGHKS, CDR2 YYEKEE (reference sequence). V was clipped by 1 base and J by 0 bases; unmatched bases: 6. This chain's CDR3 is CASSLSTGGLSYEQYF. CDR3 bases: TGTGCCAGCAGCTTGTCAACAGGGGGGCTCTCCTACGAGCAGTACTTC.

V and J are TRBV5-4 and TRBJ2-1; TRBD2 is a possible D gene (5 bases). The CDR3 is 14 residues long. Looked up from germline, CDR1 is SGHNT and CDR2 is YYREEE (reference sequence). The germline V and J ends were trimmed by 0 bases and 6 bases, with 10 bases remaining between them. The CDR3 spells CASSLDSRANEQFF. The CDR3 nucleotides are TGTGCCAGCAGCTTGGACTCGAGGGCCAATGAGCAGTTCTTC.

The chain carries TRBV10-2 and TRBJ2-2; a possible D gene is TRBD2 (6 bases). The CDR3 sequence is 15 residues long. V was shortened by 4 bases and J by 2 bases, with 11 bases between the two germline ends. Germline CDR1 reads WSHSY; CDR2 reads SAAADI. CDR3 residues: CASSASSGNTGELFF. The CDR3 nucleotides are TGCGCCAGCAGTGCGAGTAGCGGCAACACCGGGGAGCTGTTTTTT.

The gene calls are TRBV3-1 (or the pseudogene TRBV3-2) and TRBJ1-4; tentative D call: TRBD1 (5 bases). The V gene's germline CDR1 is LGHDT and CDR2 YNNKEL (reference sequence). CDR3 length: 14 residues. The V and J ends lost 0 bases and 5 bases respectively, with 7 bases between them. CDR3 loop: CASSQDRTNEKLFF. CDR3 DNA sequence: TGTGCCAGCAGCCAAGATCGGACAAATGAAAAACTGTTTTTT.

This clone was detected once. This sequence joins TRBV11-2 and TRBJ1-4; a possible D gene is TRBD1 (6 bases). CDR1 is SGHAT, CDR2 FQNNGV, per germline. This CDR3 region has 14 residues. V was cut by 4 bases and J by 8 bases, with 14 bases left in between. The CDR3 reads CASSSFRTGEKLFF. CDR3 bases: TGTGCCAGCAGCTCCTTTAGAACAGGGGAAAAACTGTTTTTT.

The chain combines TRBV6-6 with TRBJ2-7; 7 positions agree with TRBD1. Trimming at V came to 2 bases and at J to 7 bases, leaving 2 bases not matched to a gene. Germline V gives CDR1 MNHNY, CDR2 SVGAGI (reference sequence). This CDR3 comprises 12 residues. CDR3 nucleotide sequence: TGTGCCAGCAGTTACGGGACAGATGAGCAGTACTTC. Encoded protein: CASSYGTDEQYF.

The chain links TRBV4-1 to TRBJ2-1; TRBD2 agrees at 7 bases. Trimming at V came to 1 base and at J to 3 bases, leaving 6 bases not matched to a gene. Germline lookup yields CDR1 MGHRA and CDR2 YSYEKL. The CDR3 has 16 residues. This CDR3 is CASSQGSGRRYNEQFF. CDR3 bases: TGCGCCAGCAGCCAAGGGTCCGGGAGGCGCTACAATGAGCAGTTCTTC.